This entry lists 25 T cell receptor beta chains sequenced from one sample in a study of cytomegalovirus exposure and HLA in healthy donors. Use of 60 Vbeta and 13 Jbeta primers characterized the PCR. Some clones are missing from TCRdb's copy, which holds only in-frame ones; the method was immunoSEQ multiplex PCR. The data hold some 210,000 clones, with about 78% observed a single time. Sequenced input: PBMCs. These receptors were taken from a male donor in good health and CMV-seronegative.

The chain couples TRBV28 to TRBJ2-1; D remains ambiguous. Trimming shortened V by 8 bases and J by 0 bases, and 11 bases separated the two germline ends. This CDR3 is built from 14 residues. The germline V gene encodes CDR1 MDHEN and CDR2 SYDVKM. CDR3 coding DNA: TGTGCCAGCCGAGTACGGAGCTCCTACAATGAGCAGTTCTTC. It specifies CASRVRSSYNEQFF.

The V call is TRBV30, the J call TRBJ2-7; D may be TRBD1 (5 bases). Trimming left V 3 bases short and J 5 bases short, with 11 bases between. CDR1 and CDR2 from the germline V gene are GTSNPN and SVGIG (reference sequence). There are 12 residues in the CDR3. CDR3 coding DNA: TGTGCCTGGAGCCAGGGAACCCACGAGCAGTACTTC. Residues: CAWSQGTHEQYF.

This clone appeared once. This chain joins TRBV10-3 and TRBJ1-1, with 7 bases matching TRBD1. V gave up 5 bases and J gave up 0 bases; unmatched junction bases: 3. The CDR3 totals 14 residues. Germline assignment: CDR1 ENHRY and CDR2 SYGVKD. In DNA, the CDR3 is TGTGCCATCAGTTTAGGGACAGTGAACACTGAAGCTTTCTTT. As protein: CAISLGTVNTEAFF.

The J gene is TRBJ2-6, the V gene TRBV5-1; 8 nucleotides line up with TRBD1. Germline V gene lookup returns CDR1 SGHRS and CDR2 YFSETQ. V lost 9 bases to trimming and J lost 2 bases; unmatched junction nucleotides: 4. The CDR3 has 14 residues. The CDR3 sequence: CATAQGAGANVLTF. The DNA for the CDR3 is TGCGCCACCGCACAGGGGGCTGGGGCCAACGTCCTGACTTTC.

This chain uses TRBV27 with TRBJ2-7; 10 bases align to TRBD2. Germline V gene data show CDR1 as MNHEY and CDR2 as SMNVEV (reference sequence). J gave up 2 bases and V 2 bases, and 6 bases lay outside the gene matches. The CDR3 is 16 amino acids. CDR3: CASSLDGTSVTYEQYF. The CDR3 DNA is TGTGCCAGCAGTTTAGATGGGACTAGCGTTACCTACGAGCAGTACTTC.

V and J are TRBV18 and TRBJ2-5; D is undetermined. The J call may be incorrect, as the DNA end agrees better with TRBJ2-7. Germline V gene data show CDR1 as KGHSH and CDR2 as LQKENI. This CDR3 is built from 12 residues. The CDR3, as DNA: TGTGCCAGCTCACAAGACTTGTACGAGCAGTACTTC. It is translated as CASSQDLYEQYF.

This clone showed up just once. The genes are TRBV15 and TRBJ2-2, with a possible D match to TRBD1 (5 bases). The CDR3 runs to 13 residues. V was cut by 3 bases and J by 6 bases, with 8 bases left in between. Germline V gene lookup returns CDR1 LNHNV and CDR2 YYDKDF (reference sequence). The DNA of the CDR3 is TGTGCCACCAGCAGGCTCAGGGCCGGGGAGCTGTTTTTT. The encoded protein is CATSRLRAGELFF.

This chain joins TRBV5-1 and TRBJ2-5; TRBD2 aligns across 11 bases. This CDR3 spans 15 amino acids. J gave up 5 bases and V 2 bases, and 5 bases lay outside the gene matches. The germline CDR1 and CDR2 sequences are SGHRS and YFSETQ. The CDR3 DNA follows: TGCGCCAGCAGCTTTAGCGGGAGGGCGGGGGAGACCCAGTACTTC. It yields the protein CASSFSGRAGETQYF.

The chain links TRBV9 to TRBJ1-4; TRBD1 matches 11 bases. V was pared by 0 bases and J by 8 bases, with 9 bases of the junction left unmatched. Per germline, CDR1 SGDLS and CDR2 YYNGEE. The CDR3 has 17 amino acids. The CDR3 reads CASSVGGGQGAMEKLFF. The CDR3 DNA reads TGTGCCAGCAGCGTAGGAGGTGGACAGGGGGCGATGGAAAAACTGTTTTTT.

This clone was counted a single time. The gene calls are TRBV19 and TRBJ2-7; 8 bases are a match to TRBD1. V shed 4 bases, J shed 4 bases, and the junction held 9 bases outside the gene matches. The CDR3 runs to 15 residues. CDR1 LNHDA and CDR2 SQIVND come from the germline V gene (reference sequence). CDR3 sequence (DNA): TGTGCCAGTAGTACCAGACAGGGGAGATGGTACGAGCAGTACTTC. Its translation: CASSTRQGRWYEQYF.

The chain carries TRBV27 and TRBJ2-1; no firm D call. Trimming removed 3 bases from V and 2 bases from J, with 14 bases in between. CDR3 size: 16 residues. Germline V lookup: CDR1 MNHEY, CDR2 SMNVEV (reference sequence). The DNA of the CDR3 is TGTGCCAGCAGTTTCCCCCCGGGTCTAGCCTACAATGAGCAGTTCTTC. It yields the protein CASSFPPGLAYNEQFF.

The gene calls are TRBV29-1 and TRBJ2-2; 15 bases fit TRBD2. The CDR3 covers 17 residues. The germline V gene encodes CDR1 SQVTM and CDR2 ANQGSEA. Trimming took 0 bases from V and 5 from J; bases not matched to a gene: 4. The CDR3 DNA is TGCAGCGTTGAAGATGGACTAGCGGGAGGGCCAACCGGGGAGCTGTTTTTT. Its translation: CSVEDGLAGGPTGELFF.

The chain couples TRBV28 to TRBJ2-3; the D gene is possibly TRBD2 (6 bases). Trimming left V 2 bases short and J 3 bases short, with 9 bases between. CDR1 is MDHEN, CDR2 SYDVKM, per germline. CDR3 size: 14 residues. CDR3 region: CASSLGGATDTQYF. In nucleotides, the CDR3 is TGTGCCAGCAGTTTAGGCGGGGCGACAGATACGCAGTATTTT.

The gene calls are TRBV5-1 and TRBJ2-5; 8 bases are a match to TRBD2. Germline lookup yields CDR1 SGHRS and CDR2 YFSETQ. The CDR3 is 14 residues long. Unmatched junction bases numbered 8, after V lost 5 bases and J lost 5 bases. DNA of the CDR3: TGCGCCAGCAGAGGCCTAGCGGGCACTGAGACCCAGTACTTC. Protein sequence: CASRGLAGTETQYF.

The chain carries TRBV5-1 and TRBJ2-1; 9 positions agree with TRBD2. The CDR3 totals 14 residues. Trimming removed 0 bases from V and 10 bases from J; junction bases left unmatched: 5. In germline, CDR1 is SGHRS, CDR2 YFSETQ. The CDR3 loop is CASSLGAGGEEQFF. CDR3 DNA: TGCGCCAGCAGCTTGGGAGCGGGAGGTGAAGAGCAGTTCTTC.

The chain is built from TRBV2 and TRBJ2-1; 9 nucleotides align to TRBD1. V lost 5 bases to trimming and J lost 7 bases; unmatched junction nucleotides: 3. Germline CDR1 SNHLY, CDR2 FYNNEI. The length of the CDR3 is 13 residues. The CDR3 region has the DNA TGTGCCAGCAGTCCCGGGACAGGGAATGAGCAGTTCTTC. Translating it yields CASSPGTGNEQFF.

The chain joins TRBV2 to TRBJ2-3; a weak D match, TRBD1 (6 bases). The CDR3 sequence is 16 residues long. Germline V gene data show CDR1 as SNHLY and CDR2 as FYNNEI. V gave up 4 bases and J gave up 2 bases, with 16 bases separating them. The CDR3 nucleotides are TGTGCCAGCAGTGGAGGGGGAGTCTATATCACAGATACGCAGTATTTT. This translates into CASSGGGVYITDTQYF.

The CDR3 nucleotides are TGTGCCAGCAGGATGACAGGGGAGGGAGAGACCCAGTACTTC. Its translation is CASRMTGEGETQYF. The rearrangement links TRBV25-1 to TRBJ2-5, with a possible D match to TRBD1 (8 bases). Trimming shortened V by 6 bases and J by 4 bases, and 15 bases separated the two germline ends. Germline values: CDR1 MGHDK, CDR2 SYGVNS. This CDR3 has 14 amino acids.

The chain has TRBV18 and TRBJ2-2; 8 positions match TRBD1. The germline CDR1 and CDR2 sequences are KGHSH and LQKENI. The CDR3 has 15 residues. Germline trimming cut 4 bases from V and 0 bases from J; bases unmatched to any gene: 1. CDR3 in DNA: TGTGCCAGCTCACTGGACAGGGCGAACACCGGGGAGCTGTTTTTT. This sequence encodes CASSLDRANTGELFF. Full variable domain (rest looked up from reference TRBV18 and TRBJ2-2): NAGVMQNPRHLVRRRGQEARLRCSPMKGHSHVYWYRQLPEEGLKFMVYLQKENIIDESGMPKERFSAEFPKEGPSILRIQQVVRGDSAAYFCASSLDRANTGELFFGEGSRLTVL.

The chain carries TRBV6-6 and TRBJ2-5; 7 bases line up with TRBD1. The J call may be wrong; the DNA end is better matched by TRBJ2-7. The germline gives CDR1 MNHNY, CDR2 SVGAGI (reference sequence). This CDR3 spans 14 amino acids. Here the CDR3 reads CASRPTGNSYEQYF. The CDR3 region has the DNA TGTGCCAGCAGGCCGACAGGGAACTCCTACGAGCAGTACTTC.

This clone was observed a handful of times. The V and J genes are TRBV6-1 and TRBJ2-7; 12 positions agree with TRBD1. Germline V gives CDR1 MNHNS, CDR2 SASEGT. The CDR3 spans 14 residues. The ends lost 7 bases at V and 7 bases at J; junction bases unmatched: 8. CDR3 sequence (DNA): TGTGCCAGCATAAGGGACAGGGGGCGCTTAGAGCAGTACTTC. Translated, it gives CASIRDRGRLEQYF.

The chain is built from TRBV7-3 and TRBJ2-2; 11 nucleotides align to TRBD2. CDR3 size: 18 residues. V lost 5 bases to trimming and J lost 1 base; unmatched junction nucleotides: 9. CDR1 is SGHTA, CDR2 FQGTGA, per germline. CDR3 loop: CASSPWPGLAENTGELFF. CDR3 nucleotide sequence: TGTGCCAGCAGCCCCTGGCCGGGACTAGCGGAGAACACCGGGGAGCTGTTTTTT.

Points on this clone: At one end the junction does not follow the germline gene, possibly because of a read error. The V and J genes are TRBV7-9 and TRBJ1-4, with a possible D match to TRBD1 (5 bases). From germline, CDR1 is SEHNR and CDR2 FQNEAQ (reference sequence). This CDR3 is built from 15 residues. The CDR3 nucleotides are TGTTCCAGCAGCTTGGGGCACACCACCGGGGGAAAACTGTTTTTT. Translated, it gives CSSSLGHTTGGKLFF.

The genes are TRBV30 and TRBJ1-1; D not certain. The CDR3 runs to 11 residues. The germline gives CDR1 GTSNPN, CDR2 SVGIG (reference sequence). With 0 bases removed from V and 5 bases from J, the gap between germline ends came to 4 bases. The CDR3 nucleotides read TGTGCCTGGAGTGTATCTACTGAAGCTTTCTTT. It specifies CAWSVSTEAFF.

The chain employs TRBV10-2 and TRBJ1-1; D is perhaps TRBD1 (6 bases). The V gene lost 0 bases and the J gene lost 5 bases, with 13 bases spanning the gap. The length of the CDR3 is 15 residues. Germline CDR1 is WSHSY and CDR2 is SAAADI. CDR3 coding DNA: TGCGCCAGCAGTGAGTCGGGGGCAGGGGTGACTGAAGCTTTCTTT. It translates to CASSESGAGVTEAFF.